Each of the 18 T cell receptor beta chains below was sequenced from the same sample in a study of OX40 agonist ivuxolimab in advanced cancers. Clones were read by immunoSEQ multiplex PCR, and TCRdb kept only the in-frame ones, dropping some. The repertoire includes roughly 93,000 clones, less than 85% of them detected once, and 5.5% sits in the top ten. The starting material was CD4+ or CD8+ T cells sorted from blood, obtained in a trial of the OX40 agonist ivuxolimab. The receptor source for this set is an adult with an advanced solid tumor such as melanoma, head and neck, liver or kidney cancer.

This clone occurred once. J is TRBJ1-1 and V is TRBV4-2; D call uncertain. V dropped 4 bases and J dropped 3 bases, with 12 bases sitting between them. Germline V CDR1 and CDR2: LGHNA, YNFKEQ. The length of the CDR3 is 14 residues. This chain's CDR3 is CASSLLEVDTEAFF. In DNA form, the CDR3 reads TGTGCCAGCAGCCTCTTGGAGGTCGACACTGAAGCTTTCTTT.

The chain couples TRBV9 to TRBJ1-1; D gene unclear. The CDR3 sequence is 14 residues long. V lost 4 bases and J lost 10, with 20 bases in between. CDR1 and CDR2 from the germline V gene are SGDLS and YYNGEE. The CDR3 DNA reads as TGTGCCAGCAGCAATCTCGCGGACCTGGGGAGAGCTTTCTTT. Protein: CASSNLADLGRAFF.

The chain couples TRBV9 to TRBJ1-2, with a weak D call TRBD1 (5 bases). Germline V gene data show CDR1 as SGDLS and CDR2 as YYNGEE. V was cut by 4 bases and J by 7 bases, with 11 bases left in between. The CDR3 is made up of 12 amino acids. The CDR3 protein is CASSPGRGGYTF. CDR3 in DNA: TGTGCCAGCAGCCCAGGGAGAGGTGGCTACACCTTC.

This clone was recorded once. The chain has TRBV11-3 and TRBJ2-3, with D possibly matching TRBD2 (5 bases). The CDR3 runs 16 residues. The germline CDR1 and CDR2 sequences are SGHNT and YENEEA. V was shortened by 1 base and J by 5 bases, with 16 bases between the two germline ends. The DNA for the CDR3 is TGTGCCAGCAGCTTAGCAGTCGGACCTCGGGGAGATACGCAGTATTTT. Translation gives CASSLAVGPRGDTQYF.

This chain joins TRBV5-1 and TRBJ2-1, with 12 bases identical to TRBD2. Germline CDR1 and CDR2: SGHRS and YFSETQ. J gave up 1 base and V 2 bases, and 10 bases lay outside the gene matches. The CDR3 is made up of 19 amino acids. The CDR3 nucleotides read TGCGCCAGCAGCTTCCGAGCTCCCGGGACTAGCGGGTCCTACAATGAGCAGTTCTTC. As protein: CASSFRAPGTSGSYNEQFF.

The chain couples TRBV5-6 to TRBJ1-2, with 7 bases identical to TRBD1. Germline V lookup: CDR1 SGHDT, CDR2 YYEEEE. CDR3 length: 13 amino acids. The trim removed 4 bases at V and 4 bases at J, leaving 4 bases unmatched. As DNA, the CDR3 is TGTGCCAGCAGCCTGGGACAGTTCTATGGCTACACCTTC. This encodes CASSLGQFYGYTF.

The rearrangement links TRBV19 to TRBJ2-2; 9 nucleotides match TRBD1. The V segment lost 5 bases and the J segment 3 bases; nucleotides outside the gene matches: 16. From germline, CDR1 is LNHDA and CDR2 SQIVND (reference sequence). The CDR3 is 19 amino acids. CDR3 residues: CASSASLAGTGLDTGELFF. As DNA, the CDR3 is TGTGCCAGTAGTGCTTCCTTGGCCGGGACAGGGTTGGACACCGGGGAGCTGTTTTTT.

CDR3 sequence: CASSSPSGGGVDTQYF. Here the CDR3 DNA reads TGTGCCAGCAGTTCGCCTAGCGGGGGGGGTGTAGATACGCAGTATTTT. The rearrangement links TRBV6-5 to TRBJ2-3; 12 positions agree with TRBD2. CDR1 and CDR2 from the germline V gene are MNHEY and SVGAGI. V gave up 4 bases and J gave up 5 bases; unmatched junction bases: 7. This CDR3 region has 16 residues.

The V gene is TRBV18, the J gene TRBJ2-3; TRBD1 matches at 7 bases. This CDR3 is built from 14 residues. J gave up 3 bases and V 6 bases, and 6 bases lay outside the gene matches. CDR1 and CDR2 from the germline V gene are KGHSH and LQKENI. The CDR3 here is CASSLGQTTDTQYF. DNA of the CDR3: TGTGCCAGCTCGCTGGGACAGACAACAGATACGCAGTATTTT.

This chain joins TRBV5-4 and TRBJ2-1; 10 bases are a match to TRBD2. Losses at the gene ends were 5 bases for V and 0 bases for J; bases not matched to a gene: 5. The CDR3 is 16 residues long. CDR1 SGHNT and CDR2 YYREEE come from the germline V gene (reference sequence). CDR3 sequence: CASRGPSGSSYNEQFF. The CDR3 DNA sequence: TGTGCCAGCAGGGGCCCTAGCGGGAGCTCCTACAATGAGCAGTTCTTC.

The chain joins TRBV7-3 to TRBJ1-1, with D tentatively TRBD1 (5 bases). Germline V gives CDR1 SGHTA, CDR2 FQGTGA. V was clipped by 1 base and J by 1 base, with 13 bases between them. The CDR3 spans 16 residues. The CDR3 nucleotides read TGTGCCAGCAGCTTAAGGCAGGCAGGGCGGAACACTGAAGCTTTCTTT. Translated: CASSLRQAGRNTEAFF.

In DNA form, the CDR3 reads TGTGCCAGCAGAAACATAGGTCAGCGGGGGACAGATACGCAGTATTTT. Translating it yields CASRNIGQRGTDTQYF. The chain combines TRBV7-2 with TRBJ2-3; 8 bases map to TRBD2. The CDR3 has 16 amino acids. In germline, CDR1 is SGHTA, CDR2 FQGNSA. V lost 6 bases, J lost 3 bases, and 11 bases stayed unmatched.

The V gene is TRBV7-2, the J gene TRBJ2-2; 14 bases fit TRBD2. The germline V gene encodes CDR1 SGHTA and CDR2 FQGNSA. Unmatched junction bases numbered 6, after V lost 5 bases and J lost 4 bases. The CDR3 length is 17 residues. CDR3 sequence (DNA): TGTGCCAGCAGCGGGACTAGCGGGGGCTTCCCCACCGGGGAGCTGTTTTTT. Translation gives CASSGTSGGFPTGELFF.

The chain joins TRBV5-6 to TRBJ2-2, with 8 bases lining up with TRBD2. V lost 4 bases to trimming and J lost 5 bases; unmatched junction nucleotides: 13. The CDR3 contains 17 residues. Germline CDR1 reads SGHDT; CDR2 reads YYEEEE. The CDR3 DNA reads as TGTGCCAGCAGCATCCTTGGGGGAGCGGGGGCGACCGGGGAGCTGTTTTTT. This encodes CASSILGGAGATGELFF.

This chain links TRBV6-5 with TRBJ2-7; D may be TRBD2 (6 bases). The germline gives CDR1 MNHEY, CDR2 SVGAGI. Trimming pared 8 bases from V and 3 bases from J, leaving 14 bases between. The CDR3 length is 13 residues. Here the CDR3 reads CASSLGLFYEQYF. The DNA for the CDR3 is TGTGCCAGCTCACTGGGACTCTTCTACGAGCAGTACTTC.

This chain uses TRBV16 with TRBJ2-3; D gene uncertain. V lost 4 bases and J 2 bases, leaving 4 bases between the germline ends. The germline V gene encodes CDR1 KGHSY and CDR2 FQNENV. The CDR3 is 12 residues long. The CDR3 DNA reads as TGTGCCAGCAGCCCCTACACAGATACGCAGTATTTT. Its protein is CASSPYTDTQYF.

This clone has only one observation. V usage is TRBV9 and J usage is TRBJ2-3; D not certain. Germline loops: CDR1 SGDLS, CDR2 YYNGEE. The CDR3 has 14 amino acids. V was trimmed by 0 bases and J by 10 bases, leaving 15 bases between them. The CDR3, as DNA: TGTGCCAGCAGCGTAGGAATAGGAGAGATGGCGCAGTATTTT. It specifies CASSVGIGEMAQYF.

This rearrangement joins TRBV7-2 to TRBJ2-5, with 10 positions matching TRBD1. Germline V CDR1 and CDR2: SGHTA, FQGNSA. V trimming: 6 bases; J trimming: 2 bases; junction bases outside the gene matches: 9. This CDR3 comprises 16 residues. The CDR3 is CASRLGDRGPQETQYF. CDR3 coding DNA: TGTGCCAGCAGACTAGGGGACAGGGGCCCACAAGAGACCCAGTACTTC.